This entry describes one T cell receptor (beta chain). This specimen comes from a study of T cells in Graves' hyperthyroidism and ophthalmopathy. Authors of the study amplified TCR beta CDR3 regions from RNA transcripts. The HTBI set primed first-round TCR CDR3 RT-PCR. TCRdb redid the calling of the multiplex PCR reads with MiXCR, one entry per CDR3 protein. The profile shows over 700,000 distinct CDR3 sequences, about 38% of them singletons. The study excluded patients with uncontrolled infection, other autoimmune disease, pregnancy or lactation. This TCR derives from a man between 18 and 35 years old with Graves' hyperthyroidism. The material sequenced was blood.

The CDR3 reads CASRGTGRTGELFF. The CDR3 DNA sequence: TGTGCCAGCAGAGGGACAGGCCGAACCGGGGAGCTGTTTTTT. The V call is TRBV12-3 or TRBV12-4, the J call TRBJ2-2; 8 bases agree with TRBD1. The junction had 5 bases not matched to a gene; V was cut back by 6 bases and J by 5 bases. The CDR3 spans 14 residues.